The subject of this entry is one T cell receptor (beta chain). This sample was taken from a study of blood T cell repertoires in COVID-19. About the research overall: For recovered donors of Cohort 3, there were two negative PCRs, clearance, or symptom resolution. Collection of acute and convalescent COVID-19 samples took place in the United States, Italy and Spain. T cells, B-cell-depleted T cells, or PBMCs provided the cDNA or gDNA that served as material.

V was cut by 6 bases and J by 6 bases, with 19 bases left in between. The CDR3 sequence is 15 residues long. The germline V gene encodes CDR1 WNHNN and CDR2 SYGVQD (reference sequence). Participants came from some 23 US areas, aged about 18 to 90 years. Method: immunoSEQ multiplex PCR; TCRdb's copy keeps in-frame clones and lacks some. The sample has approximately 150,000 clones; 65% to 80% are singletons. The source of this sequence is a woman aged 70-85 years in a cohort exposed to, infected with or recovered from COVID-19 (not recorded which). Sequencing was carried out using PBMCs or T cells enriched from blood (not recorded which). The chain is built from TRBV10-1 and TRBJ2-3; tentatively, D is TRBD1 (5 bases). CDR3 sequence (DNA): TGCGCCAGCAGCAGGGATACCTCCCCGGCGGATACGCAGTATTTT. Its translation: CASSRDTSPADTQYF.